This entry lists 23 T cell receptor beta chains sequenced from one sample in a study of CD8+ T cells in alopecia areata. Sequencing used cDNA as its template, made by extracting RNA and reverse transcribing it. This table comes from immunoSEQ multiplex PCR, and its TCRdb copy is limited to in-frame clones, with some not included. The table records about 140,000 clones, around 86% of them present only once. Treatment of the sample: oral pan-JAK inhibitor, 5-10 mg twice daily. The input for sequencing was CD8+ T cells sorted from blood, taken at week 4, from a patient treated with tofacitinib. The receptors were gathered from a human donor with alopecia areata.

V usage is TRBV9 and J usage is TRBJ1-4, with TRBD1 as a possible D gene (6 bases). The CDR3 sequence is 16 residues long. Germline CDR1 and CDR2: SGDLS and YYNGEE. V lost 2 bases to trimming and J lost 0 bases, with 11 bases between them. The CDR3 reads CASSVGGFATNEKLFF. The CDR3 DNA sequence: TGTGCCAGCAGCGTCGGGGGCTTTGCAACTAATGAAAAACTGTTTTTT.

This chain connects TRBV4-1 to TRBJ2-7, with 9 nucleotides matching TRBD2. From germline, CDR1 is MGHRA and CDR2 YSYEKL. This CDR3 has 15 amino acids. Unmatched junction bases numbered 3, after V lost 0 bases and J lost 3 bases. The CDR3 region is CASSQDTAGGYEQYF. Here the CDR3 DNA reads TGCGCCAGCAGCCAAGATACAGCGGGGGGCTACGAGCAGTACTTC.

V usage is TRBV4-2 and J usage is TRBJ2-3, with TRBD2 matching over 13 bases. V lost 0 bases to trimming and J lost 9 bases; unmatched junction nucleotides: 12. Looked up from germline, CDR1 is LGHNA and CDR2 is YNFKEQ. The CDR3 consists of 18 residues. The CDR3 spells CASSQDLGTSGEGRTQYF. Written as DNA, the CDR3 is TGTGCCAGCAGCCAAGATCTCGGGACTAGCGGGGAGGGCAGAACGCAGTATTTT.

The chain employs TRBV25-1 and TRBJ1-1; D might be TRBD1 (6 bases). There are 14 residues in the CDR3. Germline assignment: CDR1 MGHDK and CDR2 SYGVNS. Deletions cut 6 bases from V and 7 bases from J, with 18 bases between. Here the CDR3 reads CASSWTEGKVEAFF. The DNA of the CDR3 is TGTGCCAGCAGCTGGACAGAGGGAAAGGTTGAAGCTTTCTTT.

This clone occurred once. The chain links TRBV4-1 to TRBJ2-4, with D possibly matching TRBD2 (5 bases). This CDR3 region has 16 residues. Germline CDR1 and CDR2: MGHRA and YSYEKL. V was pared by 1 base and J by 1 base, with 11 bases between. The CDR3 coding sequence is TGCGCCAGCAGCCAAGGCCCGGAGCGGGCCAAAAACATTCAGTACTTC. Translated, it gives CASSQGPERAKNIQYF.

The gene calls are TRBV29-1 and TRBJ2-2; 10 bases line up with TRBD2. The J segment lost 5 bases and the V segment lost 6 bases, leaving 9 bases of the junction unmatched. The length of the CDR3 is 15 residues. The germline CDR1 and CDR2 sequences are SQVTM and ANQGSEA. This CDR3 reads CSVPAGGAGTGELFF. The DNA for the CDR3 is TGCAGCGTACCAGCGGGAGGGGCAGGAACCGGGGAGCTGTTTTTT.

The V and J genes are TRBV4-1 and TRBJ2-1; 9 nucleotides agree with TRBD2. CDR1 is MGHRA, CDR2 YSYEKL, per germline. There are 17 residues in the CDR3. V trimming: 4 bases; J trimming: 9 bases; junction bases outside the gene matches: 16. The CDR3 DNA sequence: TGCGCCAGCAGCCCCCGAGCCCTAATAGCGGGAGCGACTGAGCAGTTCTTC. It specifies CASSPRALIAGATEQFF.

The rearrangement joins TRBV13 to TRBJ2-1, with TRBD2 matching 7 bases. Looked up from germline, CDR1 is PRHDT and CDR2 is FYEKMQ (reference sequence). The CDR3 length is 14 residues. Trimming took 0 bases from V and 6 from J; bases not matched to a gene: 2. The CDR3 nucleotides read TGTGCCAGCAGCTTAGGCGGGACTATCAATGAGCAGTTCTTC. Translating it yields CASSLGGTINEQFF.

The genes are TRBV6-1 and TRBJ2-7; no definite D call. Germline CDR1 reads MNHNS; CDR2 reads SASEGT. Trimming took off 4 bases at V and 0 bases at J, with 13 bases between the two ends. The CDR3 extends over 15 amino acids. Here the CDR3 DNA reads TGTGCCAGCAGTGGACACTACACTGACTCCTACGAGCAGTACTTC. Its protein product is CASSGHYTDSYEQYF.

V and J are TRBV7-9 and TRBJ1-2; the match to TRBD1 covers 11 bases. This CDR3 has 17 residues. The V gene end was trimmed by 8 bases and the J gene end by 3 bases; junction bases not matched to a gene: 14. From germline, CDR1 is SEHNR and CDR2 FQNEAQ (reference sequence). Here the CDR3 reads CASYAQDRGRLDYGYTF. CDR3 coding DNA: TGTGCCAGCTACGCACAGGACAGGGGGCGCTTGGACTATGGCTACACCTTC.

This clone came up a few times. This sequence joins TRBV5-6 and TRBJ2-7, with D perhaps given as TRBD1 or TRBD2 (5 bases each). The ends were cut back, 0 bases at V and 2 bases at J, with 9 bases in the middle. The length of the CDR3 is 14 residues. CDR1 and CDR2 from the germline V gene are SGHDT and YYEEEE. For the CDR3, the DNA is TGTGCCAGCAGCTTGGGGGACGTCGCCTACGAGCAGTACTTC. This gives the protein CASSLGDVAYEQYF.

This rearrangement joins TRBV29-1 to TRBJ2-7; 10 bases map to TRBD2. V gave up 2 bases and J gave up 6 bases; unmatched junction bases: 4. Looked up from germline, CDR1 is SQVTM and CDR2 is ANQGSEA. There are 13 residues in the CDR3. CDR3 sequence (DNA): TGCAGCGTTGAACTAGCGGGAGCTGGCGAGCAGTACTTC. This translates into CSVELAGAGEQYF.

This chain joins TRBV27 and TRBJ2-7; D is ambiguous. This CDR3 contains 13 residues. Germline-derived CDR1 and CDR2 are MNHEY and SMNVEV (reference sequence). V dropped 4 bases and J dropped 2 bases, with 9 bases sitting between them. DNA for the CDR3: TGTGCCAGCAGTTCTCGGTATCCCTACGAGCAGTACTTC. Residues: CASSSRYPYEQYF.

The J gene is TRBJ2-3, the V gene TRBV5-1; D unclear. V lost 7 bases to trimming and J lost 2 bases, with 11 bases between them. The V gene's germline CDR1 is SGHRS and CDR2 YFSETQ. The CDR3 has 13 residues. The CDR3 DNA sequence: TGCGCCAGCCGCATTCCGGACACAGATACGCAGTATTTT. Translating it yields CASRIPDTDTQYF. Looking up the rest from reference TRBV5-1 and TRBJ2-3 gives the full variable domain: KAGVTQTPRYLIKTRGQQVTLSCSPISGHRSVSWYQQTPGQGLQFLFEYFSETQRNKGNFPGRFSGRQFSNSRSEMNVSTLELGDSALYLCASRIPDTDTQYFGPGTRLTVL.

Only a few counts were recorded for this clone. The CDR3: CASSTSSYNEQFF. The DNA of the CDR3 is TGTGCCAGCAGCACAAGCTCCTACAATGAGCAGTTCTTC. This chain uses TRBV9 with TRBJ2-1; unclear D gene. Per the germline V gene, CDR1 is SGDLS and CDR2 is YYNGEE. This CDR3 region has 13 residues. Trimming removed 4 bases from V and 0 bases from J, with 5 bases in between.

The chain joins TRBV27 to TRBJ2-5; D unclear. The CDR3 has 13 residues. CDR1 MNHEY and CDR2 SMNVEV come from the germline V gene (reference sequence). Trimming took off 3 bases at V and 1 base at J, with 6 bases between the two ends. CDR3 nucleotide sequence: TGTGCCAGCAGTTTCTCCAGCCAAGAGACCCAGTACTTC. As protein: CASSFSSQETQYF.

The chain links TRBV4-1 to TRBJ1-6, with unresolved D. The CDR3 has 15 amino acids. The germline V gene encodes CDR1 MGHRA and CDR2 YSYEKL. V was cut by 4 bases and J by 7 bases, with 14 bases left in between. CDR3 sequence reads: CASSPPNTGNSPLHF. CDR3 bases: TGCGCCAGCAGCCCTCCTAACACGGGGAATTCACCCCTCCACTTT.

This chain links TRBV7-2 with TRBJ2-3; D gene ambiguous. The V gene lost 1 base and the J gene lost 7 bases, with 6 bases spanning the gap. Looked up from germline, CDR1 is SGHTA and CDR2 is FQGNSA. The CDR3 is 12 residues long. For the CDR3, the DNA is TGTGCCAGCAGCTTAGAGGGTAATACGCAGTATTTT. Its translation is CASSLEGNTQYF.

The chain couples TRBV29-1 to TRBJ2-7; 10 nucleotides align to TRBD1. The CDR3 has 16 residues. CDR1 and CDR2 from the germline V gene are SQVTM and ANQGSEA. V gave up 3 bases and J gave up 3 bases; unmatched junction bases: 11. The CDR3 nucleotides read TGCAGCGTTGAGAGGTTGGGGGACAGGGGATTCTACGAGCAGTACTTC. Its translation: CSVERLGDRGFYEQYF.

The chain uses TRBV30 and TRBJ1-2; D is unresolved. The CDR3 consists of 13 residues. V gave up 0 bases and J gave up 1 base, with 6 bases separating them. The germline gives CDR1 GTSNPN, CDR2 SVGIG (reference sequence). The CDR3 spells CAWSVLDNYGYTF. The CDR3 bases are TGTGCCTGGAGTGTACTGGATAACTATGGCTACACCTTC.

The chain links TRBV4-1 to TRBJ2-5; 10 bases line up with TRBD1. Unmatched junction bases numbered 10, after V lost 4 bases and J lost 2 bases. Germline V gives CDR1 MGHRA, CDR2 YSYEKL. The CDR3 has 17 amino acids. CDR3 amino acids: CASSLTPGQGTQETQYF. The CDR3 bases are TGCGCCAGCAGCCTCACACCGGGACAGGGGACTCAAGAGACCCAGTACTTC.

In its sample, this clone was seen a few times. V and J are TRBV29-1 and TRBJ2-7; D unresolved. Germline-derived CDR1 and CDR2 are SQVTM and ANQGSEA. V lost 8 bases and J lost 2, with 10 bases in between. The CDR3 sequence is 11 residues long. The CDR3: CSFLVAYEQYF. The DNA of the CDR3 is TGCAGCTTCTTAGTAGCCTACGAGCAGTACTTC.

This sequence joins TRBV2 and TRBJ2-7, with 9 nucleotides matching TRBD1. Per the germline V gene, CDR1 is SNHLY and CDR2 is FYNNEI. The CDR3 sequence is 15 residues long. The V segment lost 7 bases and the J segment 3 bases; nucleotides outside the gene matches: 10. The CDR3 sequence is CASTQEGTGFYEQYF. The CDR3 nucleotides read TGTGCCAGCACCCAAGAGGGGACAGGGTTCTACGAGCAGTACTTC. The full variable domain, completed using reference TRBV2 and TRBJ2-7, is EPEVTQTPSHQVTQMGQEVILRCVPISNHLYFYWYRQILGQKVEFLVSFYNNEISEKSEIFDDQFSVERPDGSNFTLKIRSTKLEDSAMYFCASTQEGTGFYEQYFGPGTRLTVT.